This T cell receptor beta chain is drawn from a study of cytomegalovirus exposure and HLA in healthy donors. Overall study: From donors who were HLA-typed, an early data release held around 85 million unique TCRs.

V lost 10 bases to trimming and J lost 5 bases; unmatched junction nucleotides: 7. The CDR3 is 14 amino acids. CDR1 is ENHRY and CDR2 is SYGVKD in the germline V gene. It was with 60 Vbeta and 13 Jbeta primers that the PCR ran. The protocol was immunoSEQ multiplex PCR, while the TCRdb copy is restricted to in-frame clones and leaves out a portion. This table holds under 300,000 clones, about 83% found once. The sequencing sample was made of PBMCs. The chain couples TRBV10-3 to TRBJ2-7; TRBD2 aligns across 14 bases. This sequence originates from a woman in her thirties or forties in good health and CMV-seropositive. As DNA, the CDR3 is TGTGCCACCGGGACTAGCGGGAGATGGGACGAGCAGTACTTC. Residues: CATGTSGRWDEQYF.